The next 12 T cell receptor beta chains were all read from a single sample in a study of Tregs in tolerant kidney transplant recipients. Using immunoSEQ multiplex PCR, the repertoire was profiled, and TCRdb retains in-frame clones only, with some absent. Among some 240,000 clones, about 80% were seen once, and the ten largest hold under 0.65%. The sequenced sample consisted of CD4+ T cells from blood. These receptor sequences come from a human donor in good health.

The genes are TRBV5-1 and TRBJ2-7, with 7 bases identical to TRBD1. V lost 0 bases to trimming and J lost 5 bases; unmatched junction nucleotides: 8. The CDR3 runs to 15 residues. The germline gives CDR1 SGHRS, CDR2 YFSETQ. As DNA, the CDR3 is TGCGCCAGCAGCTTGGGTACAGGGGTTCTGGACGAGCAGTACTTC. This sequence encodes CASSLGTGVLDEQYF.

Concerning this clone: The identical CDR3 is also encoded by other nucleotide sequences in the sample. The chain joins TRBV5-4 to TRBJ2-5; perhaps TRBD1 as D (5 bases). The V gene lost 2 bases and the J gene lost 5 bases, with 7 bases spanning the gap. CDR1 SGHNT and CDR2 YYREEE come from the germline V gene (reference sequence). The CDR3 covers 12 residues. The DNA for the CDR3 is TGTGCCAGCAGCTTACCAGGGGAGACCCAGTACTTC. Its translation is CASSLPGETQYF. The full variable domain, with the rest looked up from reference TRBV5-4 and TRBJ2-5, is ETGVTQSPTHLIKTRGQQVTLRCSSQSGHNTVSWYQQALGQGPQFIFQYYREEENGRGNFPPRFSGLQFPNYSSELNVNALELDDSALYLCASSLPGETQYFGPGTRLLVL.

The CDR3 bases are TGCGCCAGCAGCCAAGATAGTGGTATCCGCACAGATACGCAGTATTTT. Residues: CASSQDSGIRTDTQYF. The V gene is TRBV4-1, the J gene TRBJ2-3; D is undetermined. The CDR3 runs 16 residues. The germline CDR1 and CDR2 sequences are MGHRA and YSYEKL. Trimming removed 0 bases at V and 1 base at J, with 11 bases between.

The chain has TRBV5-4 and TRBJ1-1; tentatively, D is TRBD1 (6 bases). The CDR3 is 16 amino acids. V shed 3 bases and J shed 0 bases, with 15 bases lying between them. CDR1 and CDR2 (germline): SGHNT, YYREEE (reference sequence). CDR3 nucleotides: TGTGCCAGCAGCTCGCCTTTCGGGGGCCTGAACACTGAAGCTTTCTTT. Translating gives CASSSPFGGLNTEAFF.

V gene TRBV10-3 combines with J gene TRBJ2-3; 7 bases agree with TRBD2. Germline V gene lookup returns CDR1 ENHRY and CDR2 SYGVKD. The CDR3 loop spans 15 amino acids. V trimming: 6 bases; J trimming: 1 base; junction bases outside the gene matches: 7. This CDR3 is CAIRLGGSRTDTQYF. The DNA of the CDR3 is TGTGCCATCAGGCTGGGAGGGTCCCGCACAGATACGCAGTATTTT.

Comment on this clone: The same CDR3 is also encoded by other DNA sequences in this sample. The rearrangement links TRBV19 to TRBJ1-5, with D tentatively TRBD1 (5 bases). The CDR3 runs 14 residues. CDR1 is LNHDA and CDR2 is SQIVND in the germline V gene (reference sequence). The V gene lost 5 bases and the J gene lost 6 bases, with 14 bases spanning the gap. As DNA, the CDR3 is TGTGCCAGTAGTGACAAGTGGGGGGGTCAGCCCCAGCATTTT. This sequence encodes CASSDKWGGQPQHF.

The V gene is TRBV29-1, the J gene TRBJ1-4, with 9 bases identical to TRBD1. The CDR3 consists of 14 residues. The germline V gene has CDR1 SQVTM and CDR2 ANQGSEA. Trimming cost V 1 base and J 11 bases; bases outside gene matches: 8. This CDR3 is CSVEAAGQGSKLFF. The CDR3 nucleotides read TGCAGCGTTGAAGCCGCCGGACAGGGGAGCAAACTGTTTTTT.

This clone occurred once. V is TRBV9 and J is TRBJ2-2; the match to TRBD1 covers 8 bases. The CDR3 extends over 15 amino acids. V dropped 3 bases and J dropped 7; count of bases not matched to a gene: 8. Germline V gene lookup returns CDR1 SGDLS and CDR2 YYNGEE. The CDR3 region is CASSARTGWDGELFF. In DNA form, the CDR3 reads TGTGCCAGCAGCGCCCGGACAGGGTGGGACGGGGAGCTGTTTTTT.

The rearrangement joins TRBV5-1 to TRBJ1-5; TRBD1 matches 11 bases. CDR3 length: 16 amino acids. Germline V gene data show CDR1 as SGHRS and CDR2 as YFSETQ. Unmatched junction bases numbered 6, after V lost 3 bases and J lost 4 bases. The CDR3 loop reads CASSSGTGGKNQPQHF. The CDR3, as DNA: TGCGCCAGCAGCTCCGGGACAGGGGGGAAAAATCAGCCCCAGCATTTT.

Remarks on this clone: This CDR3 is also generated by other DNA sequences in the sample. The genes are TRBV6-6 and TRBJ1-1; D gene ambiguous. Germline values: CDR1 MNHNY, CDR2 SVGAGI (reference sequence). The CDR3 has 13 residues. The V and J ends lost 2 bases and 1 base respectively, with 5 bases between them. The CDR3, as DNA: TGTGCCAGCAGTTACCGGGCGAACACTGAAGCTTTCTTT. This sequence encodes CASSYRANTEAFF.

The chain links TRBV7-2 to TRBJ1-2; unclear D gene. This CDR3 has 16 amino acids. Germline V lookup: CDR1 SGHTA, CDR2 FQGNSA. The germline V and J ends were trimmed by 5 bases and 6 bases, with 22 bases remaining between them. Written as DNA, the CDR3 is TGTGCCAGCAGCCCGACCGGTCTCACCCTTCGACATGGCTACACCTTC. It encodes CASSPTGLTLRHGYTF.

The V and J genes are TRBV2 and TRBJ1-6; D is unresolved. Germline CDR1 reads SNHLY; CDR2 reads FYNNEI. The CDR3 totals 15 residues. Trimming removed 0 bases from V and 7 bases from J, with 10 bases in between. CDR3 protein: CASSEAVVRNSPLHF. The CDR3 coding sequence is TGTGCCAGCAGTGAAGCGGTTGTGAGGAATTCACCCCTCCACTTT.